These 32 T cell receptor beta chains came from one sample sequenced in a study of shared clonotypes between healthy human individuals. Profiling relied on immunoSEQ multiplex PCR, and the TCRdb table lists in-frame clones only, not all of them. The sample consists of some 2,100,000 clones, around 95% of them appearing once. Specimen: naive CD4+ T cells sorted from blood. Noted subset: CD45RA+ positively selected. These receptors were obtained from a man aged 18 to 29 in good health.

J is TRBJ1-2 and V is TRBV5-1; D unclear. This CDR3 comprises 14 residues. Germline values: CDR1 SGHRS, CDR2 YFSETQ. V lost 4 bases to trimming and J lost 4 bases, with 14 bases between them. CDR3 loop: CASSLQIGGYGYTF. The CDR3 DNA reads as TGCGCCAGCAGCCTACAGATTGGCGGCTATGGCTACACCTTC.

J is TRBJ2-7 and V is TRBV20-1, with D possibly matching TRBD1 (5 bases). CDR1 is DFQATT and CDR2 is SNEGSKA in the germline V gene (reference sequence). Trimming cost V 8 bases and J 4 bases, with 12 bases left between them. The CDR3 loop spans 11 amino acids. Here the CDR3 DNA reads TGCAGTACCACACAGGAGTACGAGCAGTACTTC. It specifies CSTTQEYEQYF.

The chain employs TRBV2 and TRBJ2-7; D remains unclear. Germline V gene lookup returns CDR1 SNHLY and CDR2 FYNNEI. CDR3 length: 16 residues. V gave up 1 base and J gave up 5 bases, with 18 bases separating them. In DNA, the CDR3 is TGTGCCAGCAGTGAAGTCATCCTCGTCGTGAGGAACGAGCAGTACTTC. Encoded protein: CASSEVILVVRNEQYF.

This chain joins TRBV27 and TRBJ2-3; 7 nucleotides align to TRBD2. Trimming took 4 bases from V and 6 from J; bases not matched to a gene: 7. Germline V gene sequence: CDR1 MNHEY, CDR2 SMNVEV (reference sequence). This CDR3 comprises 14 residues. Here the CDR3 reads CASSYLAVFDTQYF. In DNA form, the CDR3 reads TGTGCCAGCAGTTACCTAGCGGTCTTCGATACGCAGTATTTT.

The genes are TRBV10-3 and TRBJ2-1; D uncertain. Germline V CDR1 and CDR2: ENHRY, SYGVKD. The length of the CDR3 is 15 residues. The V end was cut by 0 bases, the J end by 6 bases, with 12 bases between. The CDR3 loop is CAISESSNNVNEQFF. The CDR3 nucleotides read TGTGCCATCAGTGAGTCGAGTAATAACGTCAATGAGCAGTTCTTC.

This clone was recorded once. CDR3 sequence: CASSSQGLGGYNEQFF. The CDR3 DNA sequence: TGCGCCAGCAGCTCTCAAGGGCTAGGGGGTTACAATGAGCAGTTCTTC. The rearrangement uses TRBV5-1 and TRBJ2-1, with a possible D match to TRBD1 (6 bases). The CDR3 has 16 amino acids. Germline CDR1 is SGHRS and CDR2 is YFSETQ. V was cut by 3 bases and J by 4 bases, with 17 bases left in between.

The CDR3 loop is CASSDNFDRPQHF. For the CDR3, the DNA is TGTGCCAGCAGTGATAATTTCGACCGACCCCAGCATTTT. V usage is TRBV6-1 and J usage is TRBJ1-5; D not certain. This CDR3 region has 13 residues. Germline loops: CDR1 MNHNS, CDR2 SASEGT. The ends were cut back, 3 bases at V and 10 bases at J, with 13 bases in the middle.

The rearrangement links TRBV9 to TRBJ2-4; either TRBD1 or TRBD2 may supply D (5 bases each). This CDR3 contains 14 residues. Germline CDR1 is SGDLS and CDR2 is YYNGEE. V shed 4 bases and J shed 3 bases, with 11 bases lying between them. CDR3 sequence (DNA): TGTGCCAGCAGCCCGCAGGGAGACAAAAACATTCAGTACTTC. This translates into CASSPQGDKNIQYF.

Note on this clone: Other nucleotide sequences in the sample specify the same CDR3. The chain couples TRBV5-1 to TRBJ2-7; D remains unclear. CDR1 SGHRS and CDR2 YFSETQ come from the germline V gene. The length of the CDR3 is 15 residues. Trimming took 0 bases from V and 0 from J, leaving 10 bases between them. As DNA, the CDR3 is TGCGCCAGCAGCTTGGTGCCAGGTAGCTCCTACGAGCAGTACTTC. Its protein is CASSLVPGSSYEQYF.

This clone came up once. The gene calls are TRBV9 and TRBJ2-3; the D is unclear. Trimming took 3 bases from V and 1 from J, leaving 9 bases between them. The CDR3 has 14 residues. Germline V lookup: CDR1 SGDLS, CDR2 YYNGEE. This CDR3 reads CASSASIGTDTQYF. CDR3 nucleotides: TGTGCCAGCAGCGCGTCAATCGGCACAGATACGCAGTATTTT.

This clone was seen once. This sequence joins TRBV11-2 and TRBJ2-1, with D possibly being TRBD1 or TRBD2 (7 bases each). The V gene's germline CDR1 is SGHAT and CDR2 FQNNGV. This CDR3 is built from 16 residues. The V end was cut by 4 bases, the J end by 6 bases, with 19 bases between. The CDR3 spells CASSSPRGGQSNEQFF. Here the CDR3 DNA reads TGTGCCAGCAGCTCGCCCAGGGGGGGCCAATCCAATGAGCAGTTCTTC. Full variable domain (outside the CDR3, taken from reference TRBV11-2 and TRBJ2-1): EAGVAQSPRYKIIEKRQSVAFWCNPISGHATLYWYQQILGQGPKLLIQFQNNGVVDDSQLPKDRFSAERLKGVDSTLKIQPAKLEDSAVYLCASSSPRGGQSNEQFFGPGTRLTVL.

CDR3 residues: CASSYMSRGRTEAFF. The CDR3 DNA follows: TGTGCCAGCAGTTACATGTCCAGGGGGCGGACTGAAGCTTTCTTT. The chain is built from TRBV6-5 and TRBJ1-1, with 8 bases identical to TRBD1. CDR3 size: 15 residues. In germline, CDR1 is MNHEY, CDR2 SVGAGI. V gave up 2 bases and J gave up 5 bases; unmatched junction bases: 7.

The rearrangement uses TRBV6-6 and TRBJ1-5, with TRBD1 matching 7 bases. This CDR3 region has 14 residues. In germline, CDR1 is MNHNY, CDR2 SVGAGI (reference sequence). V shed 4 bases and J 2 bases; nucleotides not matched to a gene: 2. CDR3 amino acids: CASSSRGGNQPQHF. CDR3 in DNA: TGTGCCAGCAGTTCCAGGGGGGGCAATCAGCCCCAGCATTTT.

The chain combines TRBV6-5 with TRBJ1-2, with a possible D match to TRBD1 (6 bases). There are 13 residues in the CDR3. Per the germline V gene, CDR1 is MNHEY and CDR2 is SVGAGI. Trimming removed 4 bases from V and 4 bases from J, with 10 bases in between. In DNA, the CDR3 is TGTGCCAGCAGTTTGGACAGTCTCTATGGCTACACCTTC. Protein: CASSLDSLYGYTF.

The DNA of the CDR3 is TGTGCCTGGAGTAGGGGGCGGACTAGCGGGAGGGCCCAGGAGACCCAGTACTTC. As protein: CAWSRGRTSGRAQETQYF. This rearrangement joins TRBV30 to TRBJ2-5; TRBD2 aligns across 15 bases. Trimming took 2 bases from V and 5 from J; bases not matched to a gene: 12. In germline, CDR1 is GTSNPN, CDR2 SVGIG (reference sequence). CDR3 length equals 18 residues.

The rearrangement uses TRBV7-2 and TRBJ2-1; TRBD2 agrees at 10 bases. The CDR3 consists of 14 residues. The J segment lost 9 bases and the V segment lost 4 bases, leaving 6 bases of the junction unmatched. The germline V gene encodes CDR1 SGHTA and CDR2 FQGNSA. The CDR3 loop reads CASSWERGGVEQFF. CDR3 bases: TGTGCCAGCAGCTGGGAGCGGGGGGGTGTTGAGCAGTTCTTC.

The V and J genes are TRBV2 and TRBJ2-2, with 9 bases that match TRBD2. The germline V gene encodes CDR1 SNHLY and CDR2 FYNNEI. The CDR3 has 15 amino acids. The ends lost 7 bases at V and 4 bases at J; junction bases unmatched: 7. The CDR3 bases are TGTGCCAGCAAGGTAGCGGGGGATCCCACCGGGGAGCTGTTTTTT. Residues: CASKVAGDPTGELFF. Full variable domain (outside the CDR3, taken from reference TRBV2 and TRBJ2-2): EPEVTQTPSHQVTQMGQEVILRCVPISNHLYFYWYRQILGQKVEFLVSFYNNEISEKSEIFDDQFSVERPDGSNFTLKIRSTKLEDSAMYFCASKVAGDPTGELFFGEGSRLTVL.

The chain uses TRBV29-1 and TRBJ1-2; 7 positions match TRBD1. Trimming took 7 bases from V and 2 from J; bases not matched to a gene: 7. The CDR3 runs 13 residues. Germline assignment: CDR1 SQVTM and CDR2 ANQGSEA. In DNA form, the CDR3 reads TGCAGCGCGGGGACGACAGGGAACTATGGCTACACCTTC. Its translation is CSAGTTGNYGYTF.

The rearrangement uses TRBV28 and TRBJ1-2; 8 positions agree with TRBD1. Trimming at V came to 6 bases and at J to 8 bases, leaving 11 bases not matched to a gene. Germline values: CDR1 MDHEN, CDR2 SYDVKM. The CDR3 is 14 residues long. CDR3: CASSQGQGFRGYTF. In DNA, the CDR3 is TGTGCCAGCAGCCAAGGACAGGGCTTTCGGGGCTACACCTTC.

Here the CDR3 reads CAISAAGNEQFF. DNA of the CDR3: TGTGCCATCAGTGCCGCGGGGAATGAGCAGTTCTTC. V and J are TRBV10-3 and TRBJ2-1, with D possibly TRBD2 on 6 matching bases. Germline V gene sequence: CDR1 ENHRY, CDR2 SYGVKD. V was pared by 4 bases and J by 7 bases, with 8 bases between. The CDR3 consists of 12 residues.

The V gene is TRBV5-4, the J gene TRBJ1-2; 9 bases align to TRBD1. The CDR3 is 16 amino acids. Germline V gene lookup returns CDR1 SGHNT and CDR2 YYREEE (reference sequence). With V trimmed by 0 bases and J by 5 bases, 8 bases remained unmatched. CDR3 loop: CASSLGRQGERYGYTF. DNA for the CDR3: TGTGCCAGCAGCTTGGGGAGACAGGGGGAAAGATATGGCTACACCTTC.

The chain links TRBV21-1 to TRBJ1-6. TRBV21-1 is a known pseudogene. The CDR3 loop spans 19 amino acids. The CDR3 sequence is CASSKPRGGGALYNSPLHF. CDR3 in DNA: TGTGCCAGCAGCAAACCTCGGGGGGGAGGCGCCCTCTATAATTCACCCCTCCACTTT.

The chain combines TRBV20-1 with TRBJ2-7; no firm D call. V lost 3 bases, J lost 7 bases, and 10 bases lay in between. The CDR3 consists of 11 residues. The V gene's germline CDR1 is DFQATT and CDR2 SNEGSKA (reference sequence). The CDR3 sequence is CSARVIGEQYF. Here the CDR3 DNA reads TGCAGTGCTAGGGTTATAGGAGAGCAGTACTTC.

The chain uses TRBV7-2 and TRBJ1-5; D might be TRBD1 (5 bases). In germline, CDR1 is SGHTA, CDR2 FQGNSA. The CDR3 is made up of 15 amino acids. V lost 6 bases and J lost 3, with 15 bases in between. CDR3: CASRRDRTSNQPQHF. The CDR3 DNA reads TGTGCCAGCAGGCGGGACCGGACGTCCAATCAGCCCCAGCATTTT.

This chain uses TRBV28 with TRBJ2-3; D might be TRBD2 (5 bases). CDR3 length: 15 amino acids. Germline-derived CDR1 and CDR2 are MDHEN and SYDVKM. The V end lost 6 bases, the J end lost 0 bases, and 13 bases lay between the germline ends. CDR3 region: CASSSGFFSTDTQYF. CDR3 sequence (DNA): TGTGCCAGCAGCTCGGGATTCTTTAGCACAGATACGCAGTATTTT.

The rearrangement joins TRBV30 to TRBJ2-1, with no clear D. The V end lost 4 bases, the J end lost 6 bases, and 7 bases lay between the germline ends. The CDR3 totals 11 residues. Germline loops: CDR1 GTSNPN, CDR2 SVGIG (reference sequence). The DNA for the CDR3 is TGTGCCTGGACAGGAGTCAATGAGCAGTTCTTC. This gives the protein CAWTGVNEQFF.

The chain carries TRBV6-6 and TRBJ2-1; the D gene is possibly TRBD2 (7 bases). The V end lost 4 bases, the J end lost 2 bases, and 12 bases lay between the germline ends. This CDR3 has 15 amino acids. CDR1 and CDR2 from the germline V gene are MNHNY and SVGAGI (reference sequence). CDR3: CASSSYGGPYNEQFF. The CDR3 nucleotides are TGTGCCAGCAGTTCCTACGGGGGGCCCTACAATGAGCAGTTCTTC.

The rearrangement uses TRBV28 and TRBJ2-2, with 8 positions matching TRBD2. This CDR3 comprises 15 residues. V lost 0 bases to trimming and J lost 9 bases; unmatched junction nucleotides: 6. CDR1 and CDR2 from the germline V gene are MDHEN and SYDVKM. CDR3 nucleotides: TGTGCCAGCAGTTTATGGCTGGCGGGGGGCCGGGAGCTGTTTTTT. Its protein product is CASSLWLAGGRELFF.

The rearrangement joins TRBV11-2 to TRBJ2-2; perhaps TRBD2 as D (6 bases). Germline CDR1 is SGHAT and CDR2 is FQNNGV. Between the trimmed V and J ends, which lost 7 bases and 5 bases, there was a span of 20 bases. The CDR3 is 16 amino acids. The CDR3 DNA reads TGTGCCAGCACCAGAGGGAAGTACGGGGGAACCGGGGAGCTGTTTTTT. It is translated as CASTRGKYGGTGELFF.

This chain connects TRBV5-4 to TRBJ2-7, with D uncertain. Germline assignment: CDR1 SGHNT and CDR2 YYREEE (reference sequence). There are 13 residues in the CDR3. Trimming took 5 bases from V and 4 from J, leaving 13 bases between them. CDR3 nucleotide sequence: TGTGCCAGCAGTAACCCTGGCGGATACGAGCAGTACTTC. Its translation is CASSNPGGYEQYF.

The CDR3 nucleotides are TGTGCCAGCTCCCGGGAGGCTAACTATGGCTACACCTTC. As protein: CASSREANYGYTF. This chain joins TRBV5-4 and TRBJ1-2; D remains ambiguous. Germline CDR1 reads SGHNT; CDR2 reads YYREEE (reference sequence). The CDR3 totals 13 residues. With 7 bases removed from V and 0 bases from J, the gap between germline ends came to 10 bases.

This sequence joins TRBV25-1 and TRBJ1-2, with a tentative D call TRBD1 (6 bases). Germline V gene lookup returns CDR1 MGHDK and CDR2 SYGVNS. Deletions cut 4 bases from V and 4 bases from J, with 19 bases between. The CDR3 is made up of 16 amino acids. The CDR3 bases are TGTGCCAGCAGTGGCCGGGACACCACCGGCGGCTATGGCTACACCTTC. It specifies CASSGRDTTGGYGYTF.